A single sample gave rise to the 17 T cell receptor beta chains below, sequenced in a study of technical replicates of blood from several donors. Generated by immunoSEQ multiplex PCR, the TCRdb table keeps only in-frame clones and is missing some. The sample carries 84,000 or so clones, almost 98% recorded once. Specimen: T cells isolated from PBMCs. The receptors stem from a human donor in good health.

The CDR3 DNA sequence: TGTGCCAGCAGCTTAGGGGACAGGGGGAACTATGGCTACACCTTC. Translated, it gives CASSLGDRGNYGYTF. The chain combines TRBV7-9 with TRBJ1-2, with 11 positions matching TRBD1. J was trimmed by 2 bases and V by 1 base; bases with no gene match: 0. Germline V CDR1 and CDR2: SEHNR, FQNEAQ (reference sequence). The CDR3 loop spans 15 amino acids.

This rearrangement joins TRBV9 to TRBJ1-1; D may be TRBD1 (6 bases). V was clipped by 8 bases and J by 3 bases, with 11 bases between them. Per the germline V gene, CDR1 is SGDLS and CDR2 is YYNGEE. The CDR3 spans 12 residues. The CDR3 DNA is TGTGCCAGTAACAGGGTTGACACTGAAGCTTTCTTT. This gives the protein CASNRVDTEAFF.

The rearrangement uses TRBV28 and TRBJ2-3, with TRBD2 matching 7 bases. CDR1 and CDR2 (germline): MDHEN, SYDVKM. V lost 3 bases and J lost 1; bases outside the gene matches: 19. The CDR3 is made up of 20 amino acids. CDR3 in DNA: TGTGCCAGCAGTTTGAGGCGACTAAGCGGGACCTACACGGGCACAGATACGCAGTATTTT. Encoded protein: CASSLRRLSGTYTGTDTQYF.

This chain joins TRBV5-1 and TRBJ2-3, with 7 bases matching TRBD2. The length of the CDR3 is 16 residues. CDR1 and CDR2 (germline): SGHRS, YFSETQ. The V segment lost 3 bases and the J segment 1 base; nucleotides outside the gene matches: 8. This CDR3 reads CASSSGAGMGTDTQYF. The CDR3 region has the DNA TGCGCCAGCAGCTCCGGAGCGGGAATGGGCACAGATACGCAGTATTTT.

This clone was recorded once. The chain couples TRBV29-1 to TRBJ2-1, with D unclear. The V end was cut by 1 base, the J end by 0 bases, with 16 bases between. CDR1 and CDR2 (germline): SQVTM, ANQGSEA. CDR3 length: 17 residues. DNA for the CDR3: TGCAGCGTTGAAGTTTCTGGTCGAGGCTACTCCTACAATGAGCAGTTCTTC. This gives the protein CSVEVSGRGYSYNEQFF.

This clone came up a few times. The chain links TRBV5-1 to TRBJ1-1; tentative D call: TRBD1 (5 bases). This CDR3 has 14 residues. The V end was cut by 4 bases, the J end by 2 bases, with 12 bases between. Germline CDR1 is SGHRS and CDR2 is YFSETQ. CDR3 amino acids: CASSSGGPNTEAFF. CDR3 DNA sequence: TGCGCCAGCAGCAGCGGGGGACCTAACACTGAAGCTTTCTTT.

Regarding this clone: Other DNA sequences within the sample encode an identical CDR3. This chain links TRBV5-1 with TRBJ2-1, with 12 positions matching TRBD2. J was trimmed by 3 bases and V by 2 bases; bases with no gene match: 0. Germline CDR1 is SGHRS and CDR2 is YFSETQ. The CDR3 loop spans 15 amino acids. For the CDR3, the DNA is TGCGCCAGCAGCTTACTAGCGGGAGGCTACAATGAGCAGTTCTTC. It codes for CASSLLAGGYNEQFF.

CDR3: CASSSIEENSPLHF. The CDR3 DNA reads as TGTGCCAGCAGTTCGATTGAGGAGAATTCACCCCTCCACTTT. The chain joins TRBV5-4 to TRBJ1-6, with D uncertain. Germline V lookup: CDR1 SGHNT, CDR2 YYREEE (reference sequence). Trimming shortened V by 5 bases and J by 7 bases, and 13 bases separated the two germline ends. The CDR3 spans 14 residues. Filled out from reference TRBV5-4 and TRBJ1-6, the complete variable domain reads ETGVTQSPTHLIKTRGQQVTLRCSSQSGHNTVSWYQQALGQGPQFIFQYYREEENGRGNFPPRFSGLQFPNYSSELNVNALELDDSALYLCASSSIEENSPLHFGNGTRLTVT.

The chain employs TRBV6-5 and TRBJ1-1, with D hard to call. There are 13 residues in the CDR3. Germline CDR1 reads MNHEY; CDR2 reads SVGAGI. V shed 2 bases and J shed 4 bases, with 8 bases lying between them. CDR3 amino acids: CASSYGWATEAFF. The CDR3 coding sequence is TGTGCCAGCAGTTACGGGTGGGCCACTGAAGCTTTCTTT.

The rearrangement links TRBV7-9 to TRBJ2-7; 11 nucleotides line up with TRBD2. CDR1 is SEHNR, CDR2 FQNEAQ, per germline (reference sequence). This CDR3 contains 17 residues. With 5 bases clipped from V and 3 bases from J, the junction kept 12 bases outside the gene matches. The DNA of the CDR3 is TGTGCCAGCAGCCCCATAGCGGGAGGGCCGAGCGGCTACGAGCAGTACTTC. Protein product: CASSPIAGGPSGYEQYF.

The chain joins TRBV15 to TRBJ2-1, with 9 nucleotides matching TRBD1. J was trimmed by 0 bases and V by 3 bases; bases with no gene match: 12. The CDR3 consists of 19 residues. Germline CDR1 is LNHNV and CDR2 is YYDKDF (reference sequence). This CDR3 reads CATSRRPGQGQFSYNEQFF. CDR3 coding DNA: TGTGCCACCAGCAGGCGGCCGGGACAGGGACAATTCTCCTACAATGAGCAGTTCTTC. Combining the CDR3 with reference TRBV15 and TRBJ2-1 gives the whole variable domain DAMVIQNPRYQVTQFGKPVTLSCSQTLNHNVMYWYQQKSSQAPKLLFHYYDKDFNNEADTPDNFQSRRPNTSFCFLDIRSPGLGDTAMYLCATSRRPGQGQFSYNEQFFGPGTRLTVL.

Points on this clone: The same CDR3 can be traced to other DNA sequences in this sample. The genes are TRBV5-1 and TRBJ2-1, with a tentative D call TRBD1 (6 bases). The germline gives CDR1 SGHRS, CDR2 YFSETQ. This CDR3 has 15 residues. V lost 2 bases and J lost 0, with 9 bases in between. DNA of the CDR3: TGCGCCAGCAGCTTAGGACAGAGCTCCTACAATGAGCAGTTCTTC. Its protein product is CASSLGQSSYNEQFF.

The CDR3 spells CASSPTTAGGYNEQFF. For the CDR3, the DNA is TGCGCCAGCAGCCCGACGACGGCAGGGGGGTACAATGAGCAGTTCTTC. This rearrangement joins TRBV5-1 to TRBJ2-1; tentative D call: TRBD1 (7 bases). Germline CDR1 and CDR2: SGHRS and YFSETQ. V was pared by 4 bases and J by 4 bases, with 18 bases between. This CDR3 region has 16 residues.

The chain is built from TRBV6-1 and TRBJ2-2, with D perhaps matching TRBD1 (6 bases). There are 13 residues in the CDR3. The germline V gene has CDR1 MNHNS and CDR2 SASEGT. V lost 10 bases, J lost 3 bases, and 12 bases lay in between. CDR3 protein: CATKQGYTGELFF. The CDR3, as DNA: TGTGCCACTAAACAGGGCTACACCGGGGAGCTGTTTTTT.

The V and J genes are TRBV6-6 and TRBJ1-3; no clear D gene. The V and J ends lost 0 bases and 0 bases respectively, with 6 bases between them. The CDR3 loop spans 15 amino acids. Per germline, CDR1 MNHNY and CDR2 SVGAGI (reference sequence). CDR3 in amino acids: CASSYSGSSGNTIYF. DNA of the CDR3: TGTGCCAGCAGTTACTCGGGCAGCTCTGGAAACACCATATATTTT.

The rearrangement links TRBV4-1 to TRBJ1-2; 8 bases are a match to TRBD1. The trim removed 2 bases at V and 2 bases at J, leaving 1 base unmatched. The CDR3 extends over 14 amino acids. Germline V gene lookup returns CDR1 MGHRA and CDR2 YSYEKL. Here the CDR3 DNA reads TGCGCCAGCAGCCAACGGACAGGGAACTATGGCTACACCTTC. Protein product: CASSQRTGNYGYTF.

This sequence joins TRBV7-9 and TRBJ2-7; TRBD1 matches at 7 bases. This CDR3 region has 15 residues. Losses at the gene ends were 10 bases for V and 0 bases for J; bases not matched to a gene: 12. Germline CDR1 reads SEHNR; CDR2 reads FQNEAQ (reference sequence). The CDR3 sequence is CATIAGQESSYEQYF. CDR3 bases: TGTGCCACCATCGCCGGACAGGAGAGCTCCTACGAGCAGTACTTC.